One sample yielded the 25 T cell receptor beta chains listed below, sequenced in a study of cytomegalovirus exposure and HLA in healthy donors. The data were produced by immunoSEQ multiplex PCR, yet TCRdb's version contains in-frame clones alone and is incomplete. Altogether about 95,000 clones are present, around 85% being singletons, with the ten largest covering around 20%. Sequencing used PBMCs. The receptors derive from a man aged 18 to 35 in good health and CMV-seropositive.

This rearrangement joins TRBV19 to TRBJ1-4; 7 nucleotides agree with TRBD1. In germline, CDR1 is LNHDA, CDR2 SQIVND (reference sequence). V shed 4 bases and J 5 bases; nucleotides not matched to a gene: 7. The CDR3 totals 15 residues. The CDR3 protein is CASSSQGGWNEKLFF. CDR3 sequence (DNA): TGTGCCAGTAGTAGCCAGGGGGGCTGGAATGAAAAACTGTTTTTT.

This clone was found once. The chain employs TRBV18 and TRBJ1-2; the match to TRBD1 covers 7 bases. The CDR3 covers 13 residues. Germline CDR1 reads KGHSH; CDR2 reads LQKENI. V lost 10 bases and J lost 7; bases outside the gene matches: 12. The DNA of the CDR3 is TGTGCCACCGAAGGGGCAGGGGGTAGTGGCTACACCTTC. It specifies CATEGAGGSGYTF.

The chain recombines TRBV6-1 with TRBJ2-5; 11 bases map to TRBD1. V shed 4 bases and J 5 bases; nucleotides not matched to a gene: 6. The CDR3 consists of 15 residues. Germline lookup yields CDR1 MNHNS and CDR2 SASEGT. CDR3 loop: CASSGGQGVGETQYF. Here the CDR3 DNA reads TGTGCCAGCAGTGGGGGACAGGGGGTGGGGGAGACCCAGTACTTC.

V usage is TRBV5-5 and J usage is TRBJ2-6, with a weak D call TRBD2 (6 bases). CDR1 is SGHKS and CDR2 is YYEKEE in the germline V gene (reference sequence). Trimming removed 1 base at V and 0 bases at J, with 11 bases between. This CDR3 is built from 17 residues. The CDR3 nucleotides read TGTGCCAGCAGCTTGAAGGCGGGGAGCTCTGGGGCCAACGTCCTGACTTTC. Translation gives CASSLKAGSSGANVLTF.

The gene calls are TRBV28 and TRBJ1-5, with 9 positions matching TRBD1. The length of the CDR3 is 15 residues. The trim removed 8 bases at V and 1 base at J, leaving 6 bases unmatched. CDR1 and CDR2 from the germline V gene are MDHEN and SYDVKM. CDR3 DNA sequence: TGTGCCAGCGACAGGGGGGGGAACAGCAATCAGCCCCAGCATTTT. Protein sequence: CASDRGGNSNQPQHF.

V is TRBV4-1 and J is TRBJ2-1, with TRBD2 matching 7 bases. CDR3 length: 16 amino acids. The J segment lost 6 bases and the V segment lost 0 bases, leaving 8 bases of the junction unmatched. Germline CDR1 reads MGHRA; CDR2 reads YSYEKL. CDR3 DNA sequence: TGCGCCAGCAGCCAAGAAGGTAGCGGGCGTCCCAATGAGCAGTTCTTC. As protein: CASSQEGSGRPNEQFF.

The genes are TRBV13 and TRBJ2-7; 11 bases match TRBD1. V lost 5 bases to trimming and J lost 2 bases; unmatched junction nucleotides: 5. Germline CDR1 and CDR2: PRHDT and FYEKMQ (reference sequence). CDR3 size: 15 residues. The CDR3 DNA reads TGTGCCAGCAGCCAAAGGACAGGGGGCGCCTACGAGCAGTACTTC. This gives the protein CASSQRTGGAYEQYF. The full variable domain, with the rest looked up from reference TRBV13 and TRBJ2-7, is AAGVIQSPRHLIKEKRETATLKCYPIPRHDTVYWYQQGPGQDPQFLISFYEKMQSDKGSIPDRFSAQQFSDYHSELNMSSLELGDSALYFCASSQRTGGAYEQYFGPGTRLTVT.

In DNA form, the CDR3 reads TGTGCCAGCCGGTTCGGGGAGACCCAGTACTTC. Encoded protein: CASRFGETQYF. This chain joins TRBV27 and TRBJ2-5, with unresolved D. Per germline, CDR1 MNHEY and CDR2 SMNVEV (reference sequence). The CDR3 has 11 amino acids. Trimming pared 8 bases from V and 5 bases from J, leaving 9 bases between.

The chain has TRBV18 and TRBJ1-2; possibly TRBD1 for D (5 bases). CDR3 length: 15 residues. Germline assignment: CDR1 KGHSH and CDR2 LQKENI. With 0 bases removed from V and 1 base from J, the gap between germline ends came to 9 bases. The CDR3 is CASSPPTGVNYGYTF. The CDR3 DNA reads as TGTGCCAGCTCACCACCAACAGGAGTTAACTATGGCTACACCTTC.

The chain couples TRBV18 to TRBJ1-2, with TRBD1 matching over 7 bases. The CDR3 runs 17 residues. CDR1 and CDR2 from the germline V gene are KGHSH and LQKENI. Trimming cost V 0 bases and J 0 bases; bases outside gene matches: 7. Written as DNA, the CDR3 is TGTGCCAGCTCACCACCGTCAGGGGGAGTGTCTAACTATGGCTACACCTTC. Amino acid sequence: CASSPPSGGVSNYGYTF.

The genes are TRBV11-2 and TRBJ2-7; 13 nucleotides align to TRBD2. This CDR3 spans 15 amino acids. The J segment lost 2 bases and the V segment lost 4 bases, leaving 2 bases of the junction unmatched. CDR1 and CDR2 from the germline V gene are SGHAT and FQNNGV. The CDR3 DNA reads TGTGCCAGCAGCTCGGGACTAGCGGGGACCTACGAGCAGTACTTC. It codes for CASSSGLAGTYEQYF.

This clone occurred a few times. The gene calls are TRBV6-6 and TRBJ2-2; 8 nucleotides agree with TRBD1. The V and J ends lost 4 bases and 5 bases, in that order; junction bases with no gene match: 6. Per the germline V gene, CDR1 is MNHNY and CDR2 is SVGAGI (reference sequence). The CDR3 is 15 amino acids. This CDR3 reads CASSWTGLGTGELFF. The DNA of the CDR3 is TGTGCCAGCAGTTGGACAGGGCTTGGGACCGGGGAGCTGTTTTTT.

V gene TRBV18 combines with J gene TRBJ1-1, with 10 bases fitting TRBD1. The CDR3 is 18 residues long. V shed 6 bases, J shed 4 bases, and the junction held 17 bases outside the gene matches. Germline V gene lookup returns CDR1 KGHSH and CDR2 LQKENI. CDR3 nucleotides: TGTGCCAGCTCGAGCCTGCTAGGACAGGGGGACCCTAGCACTGAAGCTTTCTTT. It is translated as CASSSLLGQGDPSTEAFF.

The chain couples TRBV7-6 to TRBJ1-2; 10 bases line up with TRBD1. This CDR3 is 14 amino acids long. V shed 1 base, J shed 5 bases, and the junction held 1 base outside the gene matches. CDR1 and CDR2 (germline): SGHVS, FNYEAQ. CDR3 sequence: CASSLGTGGYGYTF. The CDR3 DNA follows: TGTGCCAGCAGCTTAGGGACAGGGGGTTATGGCTACACCTTC.

V gene TRBV6-1 combines with J gene TRBJ1-1; TRBD1 might be the D (6 bases). The V end was cut by 4 bases, the J end by 4 bases, with 13 bases between. Germline lookup yields CDR1 MNHNS and CDR2 SASEGT. The CDR3 has 14 amino acids. CDR3 DNA: TGTGCCAGCAGTGCCTCAGGGGAGAGCACTGAAGCTTTCTTT. This gives the protein CASSASGESTEAFF.

This clone was recorded once. The gene calls are TRBV28 and TRBJ2-1; 8 bases agree with TRBD2. Germline CDR1 MDHEN, CDR2 SYDVKM. The CDR3 runs 17 residues. J lost 7 bases, V lost 6 bases, and 17 bases had no gene match. The DNA of the CDR3 is TGTGCCAGCAGCTCCGCCAGTGTGGTAGCGGGATGGAATGAGCAGTTCTTC. This translates into CASSSASVVAGWNEQFF.

The chain uses TRBV29-1 and TRBJ2-1; 10 bases line up with TRBD2. V dropped 3 bases and J dropped 3; count of bases not matched to a gene: 2. CDR3 size: 14 residues. The germline CDR1 and CDR2 sequences are SQVTM and ANQGSEA. The CDR3 DNA is TGCAGCGTTGAGCCTAGCGGGAGCTACAATGAGCAGTTCTTC. It specifies CSVEPSGSYNEQFF.

The chain carries TRBV11-3 and TRBJ2-1; D remains unclear. V was pared by 3 bases and J by 7 bases, with 10 bases between. The CDR3 contains 13 residues. Germline V gene sequence: CDR1 SGHNT, CDR2 YENEEA. The CDR3 spells CASSFRPGNEQFF. Here the CDR3 DNA reads TGTGCCAGCAGCTTTCGGCCAGGTAATGAGCAGTTCTTC.

The chain recombines TRBV5-6 with TRBJ2-5; possible D gene TRBD2, 7 bases. V was cut by 7 bases and J by 5 bases, with 15 bases left in between. CDR3 size: 13 residues. Germline V gives CDR1 SGHDT, CDR2 YYEEEE. This CDR3 reads CASFGGGSETQYF. In nucleotides, the CDR3 is TGTGCCAGCTTTGGGGGCGGGAGTGAGACCCAGTACTTC.

The chain joins TRBV9 to TRBJ1-2; D possibly corresponds to TRBD1 (6 bases). The germline V and J ends were trimmed by 4 bases and 8 bases, with 27 bases remaining between them. This CDR3 comprises 17 residues. Looked up from germline, CDR1 is SGDLS and CDR2 is YYNGEE. In nucleotides, the CDR3 is TGTGCCAGCAGCCCGCTGGGGCAGGGGCTCCTCTCACGCGGCTACACCTTC. Its translation is CASSPLGQGLLSRGYTF.

This sequence joins TRBV18 and TRBJ1-1, with D uncertain. The V gene's germline CDR1 is KGHSH and CDR2 LQKENI. Trimming took off 2 bases at V and 4 bases at J, with 11 bases between the two ends. The CDR3 consists of 14 residues. The CDR3 protein is CASSPDRVGTEAFF. DNA of the CDR3: TGTGCCAGCTCACCAGACCGGGTCGGCACTGAAGCTTTCTTT.

A single count supports this clone. The chain employs TRBV7-2 and TRBJ1-2; a possible D gene is TRBD1 (5 bases). V lost 4 bases, J lost 5 bases, and 17 bases lay in between. CDR1 is SGHTA, CDR2 FQGNSA, per germline. The CDR3 extends over 15 amino acids. The CDR3 DNA reads TGTGCCAGCAGCTCCCGGTCAGGGAAGGAGTATGGCTACACCTTC. Protein sequence: CASSSRSGKEYGYTF.

This chain joins TRBV4-1 and TRBJ2-5, with 8 bases that match TRBD1. The CDR3 is 16 amino acids. The V segment lost 3 bases and the J segment 3 bases; nucleotides outside the gene matches: 9. Germline-derived CDR1 and CDR2 are MGHRA and YSYEKL. CDR3 sequence (DNA): TGCGCCAGCAGCCATGTCCCGGGACAGGTGAAAGAGACCCAGTACTTC. It encodes CASSHVPGQVKETQYF.

The V and J genes are TRBV18 and TRBJ1-5; a possible D gene is TRBD1 (5 bases). The length of the CDR3 is 20 residues. The V end lost 0 bases, the J end lost 0 bases, and 21 bases lay between the germline ends. The germline V gene has CDR1 KGHSH and CDR2 LQKENI. The CDR3 region is CASSPPFNPPGQISNQPQHF. Here the CDR3 DNA reads TGTGCCAGCTCACCACCGTTCAACCCCCCAGGGCAGATTAGCAATCAGCCCCAGCATTTT.

V usage is TRBV27 and J usage is TRBJ1-1; TRBD1 agrees at 12 bases. The germline gives CDR1 MNHEY, CDR2 SMNVEV (reference sequence). CDR3 size: 19 residues. V gave up 5 bases and J gave up 0 bases; unmatched junction bases: 13. The CDR3, as DNA: TGTGCCAGCAGTGGGACAGGGGGCGGTGGAATCCCTATGAACACTGAAGCTTTCTTT. This codes for CASSGTGGGGIPMNTEAFF.